This TCR beta chain originates from a study of spatial heterogeneity in lung cancer. Across the study: The donors, about 78 patients with untreated early-stage non-small cell lung cancer, provided the samples. Follow-up PBMC samples were sequenced when available, at a median of roughly 2 years after resection. Each time, sequencing found more beta-chain sequences than alpha-chain sequences.

This clonotype came up many times. TCRdb redid the calling of the 5' RACE reads with MiXCR, one entry per CDR3 protein. The table records 9,500 to 13,000 distinct CDR3 sequences, over 20% of them present only once. Described time point: blood at routine non-recurrence follow-up after resection. Sequencing was performed on whole RNA extracted from tumor and nontumor lung tissue, or from frozen PBMC, and the material was left unsorted. The origin of this receptor is a male donor with early-stage non-small cell lung cancer. The sequencing here drew on PBMCs, taken at follow-up.

This CDR3 is CSAPGLSTGELFF. The CDR3 DNA follows: TGCAGTGCCCCGGGACTTAGCACCGGGGAGCTGTTTTTT. This chain uses TRBV20-1 with TRBJ2-2; D is perhaps TRBD2 (6 bases). The V end lost 6 bases, the J end lost 4 bases, and 12 bases lay between the germline ends. This CDR3 region has 13 residues. Germline loops: CDR1 DFQATT, CDR2 SNEGSKA (reference sequence).